Listed here are 11 T cell receptor beta chains from one sample, sequenced in a study of blood T cell repertoires in COVID-19. Libraries were prepared by immunoSEQ multiplex PCR; TCRdb keeps only in-frame clonotypes and omits some of them. The repertoire consists of 90,000 to 150,000 clones, with 70% to 80% occurring once and the leading ten covering about 4%. Sequenced sample: peripheral blood. The receptor source for this set is an elderly woman with acute or convalescent COVID-19.

This clone has just one count. V gene TRBV6-5 combines with J gene TRBJ1-1, with 7 bases that match TRBD1. V gave up 6 bases and J gave up 5 bases; unmatched junction bases: 6. There are 13 residues in the CDR3. Germline loops: CDR1 MNHEY, CDR2 SVGAGI. This chain's CDR3 is CASSLTGITEAFF. The CDR3 region has the DNA TGTGCCAGCAGCTTGACAGGGATAACTGAAGCTTTCTTT.

The chain is built from TRBV9 and TRBJ2-3, with TRBD1 as a possible D gene (6 bases). The CDR3 spans 15 residues. Germline values: CDR1 SGDLS, CDR2 YYNGEE. V was clipped by 2 bases and J by 2 bases, with 12 bases between them. The CDR3 here is CASSVGQRYTDTQYF. In nucleotides, the CDR3 is TGTGCCAGCAGCGTCGGACAGCGATACACAGATACGCAGTATTTT.

Only a few counts were recorded for this clone. This chain links TRBV4-1 with TRBJ2-1; 9 bases are a match to TRBD2. Germline assignment: CDR1 MGHRA and CDR2 YSYEKL. The length of the CDR3 is 17 residues. The V segment lost 1 base and the J segment 2 bases; nucleotides outside the gene matches: 6. The CDR3 DNA reads as TGCGCCAGCAGCCAAGGGCCCGCTAGCGGGGCCTACAATGAGCAGTTCTTC. It yields the protein CASSQGPASGAYNEQFF.

The chain links TRBV2 to TRBJ1-1; D uncertain. Germline CDR1 and CDR2: SNHLY and FYNNEI. V dropped 11 bases and J dropped 1 base, with 17 bases sitting between them. The CDR3 is 14 residues long. The CDR3 bases are TGTGCCTCCCGGGCGGGTTCACAGAACACTGAAGCTTTCTTT. Translation: CASRAGSQNTEAFF.

The chain links TRBV15 to TRBJ1-1; the D is unclear. Trimming removed 5 bases at V and 0 bases at J, with 13 bases between. CDR3 length: 15 amino acids. Germline V CDR1 and CDR2: LNHNV, YYDKDF (reference sequence). CDR3 sequence reads: CATSASFKLNTEAFF. For the CDR3, the DNA is TGTGCCACCAGCGCATCCTTTAAGCTGAACACTGAAGCTTTCTTT.

This clone has just one count. This chain links TRBV2 with TRBJ2-3; 8 nucleotides align to TRBD2. V shed 6 bases, J shed 1 base, and the junction held 6 bases outside the gene matches. CDR3 length equals 15 residues. Per the germline V gene, CDR1 is SNHLY and CDR2 is FYNNEI. CDR3 nucleotide sequence: TGTGCCAGCAGCCAAGGGACTAGGGGCACAGATACGCAGTATTTT. This translates into CASSQGTRGTDTQYF. Based on the CDR3 plus reference TRBV2 and TRBJ2-3, the full variable domain is EPEVTQTPSHQVTQMGQEVILRCVPISNHLYFYWYRQILGQKVEFLVSFYNNEISEKSEIFDDQFSVERPDGSNFTLKIRSTKLEDSAMYFCASSQGTRGTDTQYFGPGTRLTVL.

The chain joins TRBV7-2 to TRBJ1-6; D remains unclear. The germline V and J ends were trimmed by 1 base and 7 bases, with 11 bases remaining between them. Germline V gene sequence: CDR1 SGHTA, CDR2 FQGNSA. The CDR3 has 15 residues. The CDR3 is CASSLDRLRNSPLHF. DNA for the CDR3: TGTGCCAGCAGCTTAGACCGACTTAGGAATTCACCCCTCCACTTT.

V usage is TRBV4-1 and J usage is TRBJ1-1, with a tentative D call TRBD1 (6 bases). The V and J ends lost 3 bases and 9 bases respectively, with 14 bases between them. CDR3 length: 13 amino acids. Per the germline V gene, CDR1 is MGHRA and CDR2 is YSYEKL. CDR3 in DNA: TGCGCCAGCAGCCATCCATTGGGACACCAAGCTTTCTTT. The encoded protein is CASSHPLGHQAFF.

The chain joins TRBV6-2 or TRBV6-3 to TRBJ1-1; 11 bases line up with TRBD1. The CDR3 contains 16 residues. With 0 bases clipped from V and 9 bases from J, the junction kept 9 bases outside the gene matches. CDR1 is MNHEY, CDR2 SVGEGT, per germline. The CDR3 coding sequence is TGTGCCAGCAGTTACTCCGGACAGGGGGCGTCGGGTCAAGCTTTCTTT. Its translation is CASSYSGQGASGQAFF.

J is TRBJ2-2 and V is TRBV6-5; 9 bases map to TRBD1. The CDR3 covers 15 residues. J was trimmed by 5 bases and V by 2 bases; bases with no gene match: 3. Germline CDR1 and CDR2: MNHEY and SVGAGI. The CDR3 loop reads CASSYLTGGTGELFF. The CDR3 nucleotides are TGTGCCAGCAGTTACCTGACAGGGGGGACCGGGGAGCTGTTTTTT.

This sequence joins TRBV7-2 and TRBJ2-3, with D hard to call. Trimming stripped 4 bases from V and 6 bases from J, with 8 bases between. The CDR3 totals 12 residues. Germline values: CDR1 SGHTA, CDR2 FQGNSA. As DNA, the CDR3 is TGTGCCAGCAGCTCCGGTTGGGATACGCAGTATTTT. It codes for CASSSGWDTQYF. Together with reference TRBV7-2 and TRBJ2-3, the CDR3 gives the full variable domain: GAGVSQSPSNKVTEKGKDVELRCDPISGHTALYWYRQSLGQGLEFLIYFQGNSAPDKSGLPSDRFSAERTGGSVSTLTIQRTQQEDSAVYLCASSSGWDTQYFGPGTRLTVL.